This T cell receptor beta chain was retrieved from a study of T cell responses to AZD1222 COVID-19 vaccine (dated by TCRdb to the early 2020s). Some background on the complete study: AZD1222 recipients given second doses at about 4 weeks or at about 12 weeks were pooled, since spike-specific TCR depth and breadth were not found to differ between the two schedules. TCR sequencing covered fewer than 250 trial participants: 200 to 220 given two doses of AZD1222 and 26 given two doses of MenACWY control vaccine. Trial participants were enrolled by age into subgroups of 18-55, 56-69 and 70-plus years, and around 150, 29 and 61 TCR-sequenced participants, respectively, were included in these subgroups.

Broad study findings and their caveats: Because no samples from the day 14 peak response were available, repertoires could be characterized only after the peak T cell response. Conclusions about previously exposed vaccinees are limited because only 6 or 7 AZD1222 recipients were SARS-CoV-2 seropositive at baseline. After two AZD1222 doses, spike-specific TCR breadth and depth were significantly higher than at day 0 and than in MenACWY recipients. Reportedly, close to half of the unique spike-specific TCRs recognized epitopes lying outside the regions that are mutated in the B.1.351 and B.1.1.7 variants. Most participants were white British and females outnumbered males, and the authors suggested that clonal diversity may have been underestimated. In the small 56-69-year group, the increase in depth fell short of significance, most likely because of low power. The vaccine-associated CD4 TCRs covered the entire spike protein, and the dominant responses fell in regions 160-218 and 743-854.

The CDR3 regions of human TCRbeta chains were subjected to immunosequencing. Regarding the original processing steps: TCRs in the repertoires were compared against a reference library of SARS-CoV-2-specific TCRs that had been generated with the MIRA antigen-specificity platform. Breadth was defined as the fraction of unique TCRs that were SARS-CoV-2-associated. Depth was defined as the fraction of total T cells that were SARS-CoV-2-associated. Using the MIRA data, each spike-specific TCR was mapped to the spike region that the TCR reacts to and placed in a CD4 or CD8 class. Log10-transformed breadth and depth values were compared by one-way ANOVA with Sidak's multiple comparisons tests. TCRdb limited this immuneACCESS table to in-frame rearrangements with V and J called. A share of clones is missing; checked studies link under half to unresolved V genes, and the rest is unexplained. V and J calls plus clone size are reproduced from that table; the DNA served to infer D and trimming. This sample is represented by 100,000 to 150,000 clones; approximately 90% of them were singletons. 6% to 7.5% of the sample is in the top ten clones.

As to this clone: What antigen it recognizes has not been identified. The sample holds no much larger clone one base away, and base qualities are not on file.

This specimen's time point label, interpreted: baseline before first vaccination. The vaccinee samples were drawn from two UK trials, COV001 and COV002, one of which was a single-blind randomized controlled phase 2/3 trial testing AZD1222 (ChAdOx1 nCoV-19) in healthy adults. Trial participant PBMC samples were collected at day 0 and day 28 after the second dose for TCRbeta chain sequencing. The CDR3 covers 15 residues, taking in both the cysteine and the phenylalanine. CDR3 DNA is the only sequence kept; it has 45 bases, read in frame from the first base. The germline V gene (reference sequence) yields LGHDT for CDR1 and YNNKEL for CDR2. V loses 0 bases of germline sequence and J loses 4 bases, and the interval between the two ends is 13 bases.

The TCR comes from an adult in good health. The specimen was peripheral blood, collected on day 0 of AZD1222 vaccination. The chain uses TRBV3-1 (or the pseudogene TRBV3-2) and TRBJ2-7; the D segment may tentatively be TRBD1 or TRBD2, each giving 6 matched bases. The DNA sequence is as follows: TGTGCCAGCAGCCAAGACCCGGGGGCCGAGTACGAGCAGTACTTC. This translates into CASSQDPGAEYEQYF.